Sequencing of this TCR beta chain was carried out in a study of molecular identifiers for immune sequencing clone quantification. For the study at large: Four of five RNA aliquots from around 18,000 or 91,000 naive CD8 T cells were sequenced. General study findings and limits: In naive cells, under 1% of molecules belonged to clones above 20 RNA copies, against over 97% in effector cells. Identical barcode-sharing TCR molecules could lead to underestimated sizes for highly expanded clones.

Methods described previously, with TCR primers listed, were used for bulk TCR libraries. TCRdb reprocessed the PCR reads via MiXCR and lists one record per CDR3 protein. The repertoire consists of some 580,000 distinct CDR3 sequences, with 25% occurring once and the leading ten covering 0.78%. This clonotype has ten or more counts. Its antigen is unidentified. V was pared by 3 bases and J by 2 bases, with 18 bases between. Germline lookup yields CDR1 MGHRA and CDR2 YSYEKL. The CDR3 has 17 residues. Material: naive CD8+ T cells from blood, with Jurkat cell RNA spiked in. Indicated subset: FACS-sorted CD8+CD4-CCR7+CD45RA+ naive T cells. V and J are TRBV4-1 and TRBJ2-3; a weak D match, TRBD1 (6 bases). The origin of this receptor is a human donor in good health. Some libraries in this study had Jurkat cell RNA spiked in. The DNA for the CDR3 is TGCGCCAGCAGCCAGACTGCGAGAGGGGGACCCACAGATACGCAGTATTTT. It codes for CASSQTARGGPTDTQYF.